Included here is one T cell receptor beta chain sequence, with context. What it recognizes is unknown. This record belongs to a study of breast tumors, draining lymph nodes, adjacent tissues. Study-wide results and caveats: Compared with lymph nodes, tumors were less diverse; compared with nontumor tissue, more. Luminal-like breast cancer showed significantly greater tumor-nontumor repertoire similarity than basal-like breast cancer did. Findings are consistent with lymph node origin and intratumoral expansion of most tumor T cells.

CDR1 DFQATT and CDR2 SNEGSKA come from the germline V gene (reference sequence). The J segment lost 2 bases and the V segment lost 3 bases, leaving 1 base of the junction unmatched. The CDR3 length is 12 residues. TCRdb reprocessed the multiplex PCR reads with MiXCR, giving one entry per CDR3 protein. The sample includes 14,000 or so distinct CDR3 sequences, more than 50% of them seen just once. The TCR sequence derives from a female donor with breast cancer. Some clones in this sample may be carry-over from other donors' samples. The sequenced sample was tumor-adjacent breast tissue. The chain carries TRBV20-1 and TRBJ2-7, with 7 positions matching TRBD2. As DNA, the CDR3 is TGCAGTGCTAGCGGGGGGACCTACGAGCAGTACTTC. This codes for CSASGGTYEQYF.